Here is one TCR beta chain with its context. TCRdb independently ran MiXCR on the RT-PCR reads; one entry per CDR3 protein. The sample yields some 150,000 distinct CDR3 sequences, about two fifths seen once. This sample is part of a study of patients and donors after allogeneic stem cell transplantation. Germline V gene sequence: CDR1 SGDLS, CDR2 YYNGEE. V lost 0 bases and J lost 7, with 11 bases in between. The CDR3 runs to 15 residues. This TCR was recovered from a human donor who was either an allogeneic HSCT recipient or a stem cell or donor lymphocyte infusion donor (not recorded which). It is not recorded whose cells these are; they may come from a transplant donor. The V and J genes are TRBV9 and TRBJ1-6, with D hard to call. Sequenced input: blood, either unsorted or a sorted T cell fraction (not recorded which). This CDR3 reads CASSVVGVANSPLHF. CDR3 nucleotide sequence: TGTGCCAGCAGCGTAGTCGGGGTGGCCAATTCACCCCTCCACTTT.